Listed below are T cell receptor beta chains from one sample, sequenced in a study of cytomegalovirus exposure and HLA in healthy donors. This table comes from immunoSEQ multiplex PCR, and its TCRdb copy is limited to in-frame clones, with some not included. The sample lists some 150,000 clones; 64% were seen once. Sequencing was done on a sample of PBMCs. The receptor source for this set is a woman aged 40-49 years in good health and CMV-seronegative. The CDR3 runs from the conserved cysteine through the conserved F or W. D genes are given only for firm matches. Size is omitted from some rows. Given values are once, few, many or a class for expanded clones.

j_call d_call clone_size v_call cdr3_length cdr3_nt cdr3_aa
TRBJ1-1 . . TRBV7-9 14 TGTGCCAGCAGCTTTGGACAGCCGAACACTGAAGCTTTCTTT CASSFGQPNTEAFF
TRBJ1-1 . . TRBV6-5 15 TGTGCCAGCAGCTACTCGAGACGGCTAGACACTGAAGCTTTCTTT CASSYSRRLDTEAFF
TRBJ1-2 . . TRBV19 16 TGTGCCAGTAGTGGGGGGGACGGCGCAGGGCCCCTTGGCTACACCTTC CASSGGDGAGPLGYTF
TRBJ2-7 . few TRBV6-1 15 TGTGCCAGCAGTGAACGAGGTCGGGGATCCTACGAGCAGTACTTC CASSERGRGSYEQYF
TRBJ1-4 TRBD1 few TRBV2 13 TGTGCCAGCTTACCGGGACAGGGGAAGGAACTGTTTTTT CASLPGQGKELFF
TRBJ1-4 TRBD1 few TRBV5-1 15 TGCGCCAGCAGCTCTTCCGGGACAGGGAATGAAAAACTGTTTTTT CASSSSGTGNEKLFF
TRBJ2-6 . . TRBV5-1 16 TGCGCCAGCAGCCAATGGGGGGACTCTGGGGCCAACGTCCTGACTTTC CASSQWGDSGANVLTF
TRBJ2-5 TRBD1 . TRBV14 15 TGTGCCAGCAGCCCCCGGGACAGGGGGCCCCAGACCCAGTACTTC CASSPRDRGPQTQYF
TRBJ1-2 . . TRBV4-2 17 TGTGCCAGCAGCCAAGTCGCCTCGGGGGGACTGAGCTATGGCTACACCTTC CASSQVASGGLSYGYTF
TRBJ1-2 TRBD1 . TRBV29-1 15 TGCAGCGGGGGAGACGGGACAGCGGCGGTAAATGGCTACACCTTC CSGGDGTAAVNGYTF
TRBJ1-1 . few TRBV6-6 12 TGTGCCAGCAGTCTCCTTGGCTCGGAAGCTTTCTTT CASSLLGSEAFF
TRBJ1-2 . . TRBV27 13 TGTGCCAGCAGTTTAAGTCGCGGCTGGGGCTACACCTTC CASSLSRGWGYTF
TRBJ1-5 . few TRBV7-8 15 TGTGCCAGCAGCCCTGCGGGGAATAGCAATCAGCCCCAGCATTTT CASSPAGNSNQPQHF
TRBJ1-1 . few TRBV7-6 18 TGTGCCAGCAGCTTAATTTCAGCGGGGCTCCCGGAGAACACTGAAGCTTTCTTT CASSLISAGLPENTEAFF
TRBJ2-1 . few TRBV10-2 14 TGCGCCAGGGCCGATAGCGTTTCCAGACGGGAGCAGTTCTTC CARADSVSRREQFF
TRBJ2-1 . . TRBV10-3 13 TGTGCCATCAGGGGGGCAGGATCCAATGAGCAGTTCTTC CAIRGAGSNEQFF
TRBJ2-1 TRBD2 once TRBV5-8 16 TGTGCCAGCAGCAAAAGTCTAGCGGGGGGAAACAATGAGCAGTTCTTC CASSKSLAGGNNEQFF
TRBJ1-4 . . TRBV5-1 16 TGCGCCAGCAGCTTGGCCGCGGGCCGAGGGAATGAAAAACTGTTTTTT CASSLAAGRGNEKLFF
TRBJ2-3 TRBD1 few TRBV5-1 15 TGCGCCAGCAACCCTAAACAGGGGGGAACAGATACGCAGTATTTT CASNPKQGGTDTQYF
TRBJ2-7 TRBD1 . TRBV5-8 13 TGTGCCAGCAGCCTTGACAGGGGCTACGAGCAGTACTTC CASSLDRGYEQYF
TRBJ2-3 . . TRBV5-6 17 TGTGCCAGCAGCTTGGCCGATGAGGGTATTTCGTGGGATACGCAGTATTTT CASSLADEGISWDTQYF
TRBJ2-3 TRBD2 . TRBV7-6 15 TGTGCCAGCAGCTTACTAGCGGGGGCGGCAGATACGCAGTATTTT CASSLLAGAADTQYF
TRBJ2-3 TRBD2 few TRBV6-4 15 TGTGCCAGCAGCGTAGCGGGGGCGGAAGCAGATACGCAGTATTTT CASSVAGAEADTQYF
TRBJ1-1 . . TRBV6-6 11 TGTGCCAGCAGTCCAGTTTTTGAAGCTTTCTTT CASSPVFEAFF
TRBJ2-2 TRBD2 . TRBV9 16 TGTGCCAGCAGCGGTAAAGCGGGGGCCCACACCGGGGAGCTGTTTTTT CASSGKAGAHTGELFF
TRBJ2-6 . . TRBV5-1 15 TGCGCCAGCAGCCAAGCACTCTCTGGGGCCAACGTCCTGACTTTC CASSQALSGANVLTF
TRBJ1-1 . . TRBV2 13 TGTGCCAGCAGTGATCGGGGGAACACTGAAGCTTTCTTT CASSDRGNTEAFF
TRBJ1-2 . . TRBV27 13 TGTGCCAGCAGTTCCTTTATTAACTATGGCTACACCTTC CASSSFINYGYTF
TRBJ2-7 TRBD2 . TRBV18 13 TGTGCCAGCTCACCTGTCGGGAGGGGCGAGCAGTACTTC CASSPVGRGEQYF
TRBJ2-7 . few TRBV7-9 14 TGTGCCAGCAGCTCCGATTTGACAGGTTACGAGCAGTACTTC CASSSDLTGYEQYF
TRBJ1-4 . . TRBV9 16 TGTGCCAGCAGCTATAGTGGAGACAGACCTAATGAAAAACTGTTTTTT CASSYSGDRPNEKLFF
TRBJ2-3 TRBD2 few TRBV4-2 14 TGTGCCAGCAGCCCCGGGGGGGAGACAGATACGCAGTATTTT CASSPGGETDTQYF
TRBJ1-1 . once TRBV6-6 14 TGTGCCAGCAGTTACGCGGGCATGAACACTGAAGCTTTCTTT CASSYAGMNTEAFF
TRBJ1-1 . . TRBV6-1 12 TGTGCCAGCAGTAAACAGAACACTGAAGCTTTCTTT CASSKQNTEAFF
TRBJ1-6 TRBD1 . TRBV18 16 TGTGCCAGCTCACCATCTACCGGGACAGGAGGTTCACCCCTCCACTTT CASSPSTGTGGSPLHF
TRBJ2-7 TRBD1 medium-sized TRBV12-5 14 TGTGCTAGTGGTTTGGCCCAGGGGGCAGAGGAGCAGTACTTC CASGLAQGAEEQYF
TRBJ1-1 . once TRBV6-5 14 TGTGCCAGCAGTTACCTCCCCCTGAACACTGAAGCTTTCTTT CASSYLPLNTEAFF
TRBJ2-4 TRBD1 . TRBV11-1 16 TGTGCCAGCAGTCAGACAGGGGGCCCCTCCTTAAACATTCAGTACTTC CASSQTGGPSLNIQYF
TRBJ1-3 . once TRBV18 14 TGTGCCAGCTCTCTAACGTTCTCTGGAAACACCATATATTTT CASSLTFSGNTIYF
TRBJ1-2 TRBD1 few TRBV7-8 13 TGTGCCAGCAGCTTAGGACAGGGTCATGGCTACACCTTC CASSLGQGHGYTF
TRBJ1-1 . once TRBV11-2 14 TGTGCCAGCAGCCCACAGGGTTTTCAAGGGGGAGCTTTCTTT CASSPQGFQGGAFF
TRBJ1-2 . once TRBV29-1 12 TGCAGCGCCGGAGCGGGACACCCTGGCTACACCTTC CSAGAGHPGYTF
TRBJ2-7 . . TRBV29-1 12 TGCAGCGTTGGGGAGGATCCTTACGAGCAGTACTTC CSVGEDPYEQYF
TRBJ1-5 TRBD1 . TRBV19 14 TGTGCCAGTAGCCCACAGGGGCGGGATCAGCCCCAGCATTTT CASSPQGRDQPQHF
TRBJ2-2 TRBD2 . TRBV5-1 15 TGCGCCAGCTCATCGGGGGGGGCCCGGCCCGGGGAGCTGTTTTTT CASSSGGARPGELFF
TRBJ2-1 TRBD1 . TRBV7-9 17 TGTGCCAGCAGCTTATCCCTTGGACAGGGGGGTGCAGCCAAGCAGTTCTTC CASSLSLGQGGAAKQFF
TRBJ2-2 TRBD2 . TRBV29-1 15 TGCAGCGTTGGCCTAGCGGGGGGGCCCACCGGGGAGCTGTTTTTT CSVGLAGGPTGELFF
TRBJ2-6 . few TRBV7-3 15 TGTGCCAGCAGCTCCCCTCGTCCTGGGGCCAACGTCCTGACTTTC CASSSPRPGANVLTF
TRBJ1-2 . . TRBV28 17 TGTGCCAGCAACTCCCCCAAGGGGGACGCCCTTAACTATGGCTACACCTTC CASNSPKGDALNYGYTF
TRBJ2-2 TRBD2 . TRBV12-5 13 TGTGCTAGTGGCTCCGGGGGGACCGGGGAGCTGTTTTTT CASGSGGTGELFF
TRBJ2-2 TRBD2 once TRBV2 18 TGTGCCAGCAGTCGAACCGCTAGCGGGGGGGTAAACACCGGGGAGCTGTTTTTT CASSRTASGGVNTGELFF
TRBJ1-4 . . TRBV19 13 TGTGCCAGTAGTCGGGTCTTCAATGAAAAACTGTTTTTT CASSRVFNEKLFF
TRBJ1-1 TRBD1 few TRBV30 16 TGTGCCTGGAAGGATTTGGGGGCAGGGGGCAACACTGAAGCTTTCTTT CAWKDLGAGGNTEAFF
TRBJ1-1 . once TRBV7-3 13 TGTGCCAGCAGCTTACCCGGGAACACTGAAGCTTTCTTT CASSLPGNTEAFF
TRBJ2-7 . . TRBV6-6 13 TGTGCCAGCACCGGTGGACTATCCTACGAGCAGTACTTC CASTGGLSYEQYF
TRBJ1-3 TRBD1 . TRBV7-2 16 TGTGCCAGCAGCGCGGGACAGGGGATCTCTGGAAACACCATATATTTT CASSAGQGISGNTIYF
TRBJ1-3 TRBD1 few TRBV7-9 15 TGTGCCAGCAGCTCGCCCGACAGGGCTGGAAACACCATATATTTT CASSSPDRAGNTIYF
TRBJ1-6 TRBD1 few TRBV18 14 TGTGCCAGCTCACCACCGACAGGGGGCTCACCCCTCCACTTT CASSPPTGGSPLHF
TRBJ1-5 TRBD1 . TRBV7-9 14 TGTGCCAGCAGCCGGACAGGGAGCAATCAGCCCCAGCATTTT CASSRTGSNQPQHF